These T cell receptor beta chains were read from a single sample in a study of spatial heterogeneity in lung cancer. TCRdb ran MiXCR on the 5' RACE reads and lists one entry per CDR3 protein. The table lists some 120,000 distinct CDR3 sequences, approximately 12% of them singletons, with about 15% in the top ten. The source material was PBMCs, sampled at follow-up. The receptors come from a male donor with early-stage non-small cell lung cancer. Both conserved end residues are part of each CDR3. D genes are given only for firm matches. Clone size appears in some rows only: once, few, many, or a class for an expanded clone.

CDR3 protein: CASSPSGSYNSPLHF
CDR3 DNA: TGTGCCAGCAGCCCCTCTGGCTCCTATAATTCACCCCTCCACTTT
D gene: -
J gene: TRBJ1-6
clone size: many
V gene: TRBV7-9

CDR3 protein: CASSLGDRTNYGYTF
CDR3 DNA: TGCGCCAGCAGCTTGGGGGACCGAACTAACTATGGCTACACCTTC
D gene: -
J gene: TRBJ1-2
clone size: many
V gene: TRBV5-1

CDR3 protein: CASSRTRGVVTQYF
CDR3 DNA: TGTGCCAGTAGTCGGACAAGGGGAGTTGTGACCCAGTACTTC
D gene: -
J gene: TRBJ2-5
clone size: -
V gene: TRBV19

CDR3 protein: CASMQGGHNYGYTF
CDR3 DNA: TGTGCCAGCATGCAAGGGGGACACAACTATGGCTACACCTTC
D gene: -
J gene: TRBJ1-2
clone size: few
V gene: TRBV2

CDR3 protein: CASSPRTGTRTDTQYF
CDR3 DNA: TGTGCCAGCAGCCCACGGACAGGCACCCGCACAGATACGCAGTATTTT
D gene: TRBD1
J gene: TRBJ2-3
clone size: -
V gene: TRBV7-8

CDR3 protein: CASSPLAGGGFNEQFF
CDR3 DNA: TGCGCCAGCAGCCCTCTTGCAGGCGGGGGCTTCAATGAGCAGTTCTTC
D gene: -
J gene: TRBJ2-1
clone size: few
V gene: TRBV5-1

CDR3 protein: CASILSAPANTEAFF
CDR3 DNA: TGTGCCAGCATACTATCGGCCCCAGCGAACACTGAAGCTTTCTTT
D gene: -
J gene: TRBJ1-1
clone size: few
V gene: TRBV12-3/TRBV12-4

CDR3 protein: CASSMRDRGTTGYTF
CDR3 DNA: TGTGCCAGTAGTATGCGGGACAGGGGGACAACTGGCTACACCTTC
D gene: TRBD1
J gene: TRBJ1-2
clone size: few
V gene: TRBV19

CDR3 protein: CASSPRERVQETQYF
CDR3 DNA: TGTGCCAGCAGCCCCCGAGAGAGGGTCCAAGAGACCCAGTACTTC
D gene: -
J gene: TRBJ2-5
clone size: few
V gene: TRBV7-9

CDR3 protein: CASGLVLGTAGETQYF
CDR3 DNA: TGTGCTAGTGGTTTGGTACTTGGGACAGCCGGAGAGACCCAGTACTTC
D gene: TRBD1
J gene: TRBJ2-5
clone size: few
V gene: TRBV12-5

CDR3 protein: CASSKGQNTEAFF
CDR3 DNA: TGCGCCAGCAGCAAGGGACAGAACACTGAAGCTTTCTTT
D gene: -
J gene: TRBJ1-1
clone size: many
V gene: TRBV4-3

CDR3 protein: CASSLSGGAYEQYF
CDR3 DNA: TGTGCCAGCAGTTTAAGCGGCGGCGCCTACGAGCAGTACTTC
D gene: -
J gene: TRBJ2-7
clone size: many
V gene: TRBV12-3/TRBV12-4

CDR3 protein: CASSLIGTSDNEQFF
CDR3 DNA: TGCGCCAGCAGCCTTATTGGGACTAGCGACAATGAGCAGTTCTTC
D gene: TRBD2
J gene: TRBJ2-1
clone size: few
V gene: TRBV5-1

CDR3 protein: CASSLGGGTDTQYF
CDR3 DNA: TGTGCCAGCAGTTTGGGAGGGGGCACAGATACGCAGTATTTT
D gene: TRBD2
J gene: TRBJ2-3
clone size: many
V gene: TRBV28

CDR3 protein: CASSIRAGGAQHF
CDR3 DNA: TGTGCCAGCAGTATAAGGGCCGGCGGGGCCCAGCATTTT
D gene: -
J gene: TRBJ1-5
clone size: many
V gene: TRBV6-2/TRBV6-3

CDR3 protein: CASSEDRGLRDTQYF
CDR3 DNA: TGTGCCAGCAGTGAGGACAGGGGGCTTAGAGATACGCAGTATTTT
D gene: TRBD1
J gene: TRBJ2-3
clone size: few
V gene: TRBV25-1

CDR3 protein: CASSFGLAGDRTQYF
CDR3 DNA: TGTGCCAGCAGCTTTGGACTAGCGGGGGATCGTACGCAGTATTTT
D gene: TRBD2
J gene: TRBJ2-3
clone size: few
V gene: TRBV11-2

CDR3 protein: CASSPRGLSGNTIYF
CDR3 DNA: TGTGCCAGCAGCCCCAGGGGGCTTAGTGGAAACACCATATATTTT
D gene: TRBD1
J gene: TRBJ1-3
clone size: once
V gene: TRBV3-1

CDR3 protein: CAWSVQGTLNEQFF
CDR3 DNA: TGTGCCTGGAGTGTACAGGGGACATTGAATGAGCAGTTCTTC
D gene: TRBD1
J gene: TRBJ2-1
clone size: few
V gene: TRBV30

CDR3 protein: CASSGTGGTQPQHF
CDR3 DNA: TGTGCCAGCAGCGGGACAGGGGGCACTCAGCCCCAGCATTTT
D gene: TRBD1
J gene: TRBJ1-5
clone size: many
V gene: TRBV2

CDR3 protein: CAISAYPDSGTQYF
CDR3 DNA: TGTGCCATCAGTGCCTACCCTGATTCAGGAACGCAGTATTTT
D gene: -
J gene: TRBJ2-3
clone size: many
V gene: TRBV10-3

CDR3 protein: CSASAVVNTEAFF
CDR3 DNA: TGCAGTGCTAGCGCCGTAGTTAACACTGAAGCTTTCTTT
D gene: -
J gene: TRBJ1-1
clone size: many
V gene: TRBV20-1

CDR3 protein: CASSFAPQGLTYEQYF
CDR3 DNA: TGTGCCAGCAGTTTTGCCCCCCAGGGGCTTACCTACGAGCAGTACTTC
D gene: -
J gene: TRBJ2-7
clone size: few
V gene: TRBV28

CDR3 protein: CASSLSGTAIIFYGYTF
CDR3 DNA: TGTGCCAGCAGCTTATCCGGGACAGCGATAATATTCTATGGCTACACCTTC
D gene: TRBD1
J gene: TRBJ1-2
clone size: -
V gene: TRBV27

CDR3 protein: CASSFGQLGEYF
CDR3 DNA: TGCGCCAGCAGTTTCGGACAGCTCGGGGAGTACTTC
D gene: -
J gene: TRBJ2-7
clone size: many
V gene: TRBV10-2

CDR3 protein: CSVGAEAFF
CDR3 DNA: TGCAGCGTTGGAGCTGAAGCTTTCTTT
D gene: -
J gene: TRBJ1-1
clone size: many
V gene: TRBV29-1

CDR3 protein: CAISNSGGATDTQYF
CDR3 DNA: TGTGCCATCAGCAATAGCGGGGGGGCCACAGATACGCAGTATTTT
D gene: TRBD2
J gene: TRBJ2-3
clone size: few
V gene: TRBV10-3

CDR3 protein: CASSHDRDSPLHF
CDR3 DNA: TGTGCCAGCAGCCACGACAGGGATTCACCCCTCCACTTT
D gene: TRBD1
J gene: TRBJ1-6
clone size: few
V gene: TRBV7-3

CDR3 protein: CSAGQGVDHYGYTF
CDR3 DNA: TGCAGTGCTGGACAGGGGGTGGATCACTATGGCTACACCTTC
D gene: TRBD1
J gene: TRBJ1-2
clone size: many
V gene: TRBV20-1

CDR3 protein: CSAPGGQEKLFF
CDR3 DNA: TGCAGTGCTCCCGGGGGGCAAGAAAAACTGTTTTTT
D gene: -
J gene: TRBJ1-4
clone size: many
V gene: TRBV20-1

CDR3 protein: CASSLIDRGRNEAFF
CDR3 DNA: TGTGCCAGCAGTTTAATTGACAGGGGGCGTAATGAAGCTTTCTTT
D gene: TRBD1
J gene: TRBJ1-1
clone size: -
V gene: TRBV27

CDR3 protein: CASSLDLNEQFF
CDR3 DNA: TGTGCCAGCAGCTTAGATCTCAATGAGCAGTTCTTC
D gene: -
J gene: TRBJ2-1
clone size: -
V gene: TRBV7-2

CDR3 protein: CAISEGQGSYNEQFF
CDR3 DNA: TGTGCCATCAGCGAGGGGCAGGGATCCTACAATGAGCAGTTCTTC
D gene: -
J gene: TRBJ2-1
clone size: many
V gene: TRBV10-3

CDR3 protein: CASNPTGANTGELFF
CDR3 DNA: TGTGCCAGCAACCCGACAGGAGCGAACACCGGGGAGCTGTTTTTT
D gene: -
J gene: TRBJ2-2
clone size: many
V gene: TRBV6-4

CDR3 protein: CASRTNMNTEAFF
CDR3 DNA: TGTGCCAGCAGAACCAACATGAACACTGAAGCTTTCTTT
D gene: -
J gene: TRBJ1-1
clone size: -
V gene: TRBV6-6

CDR3 protein: CASSRDTLNYGYTF
CDR3 DNA: TGTGCCAGCTCCCGGGACACTCTAAACTATGGCTACACCTTC
D gene: -
J gene: TRBJ1-2
clone size: -
V gene: TRBV7-9

CDR3 protein: CASSLPAGGPYEQYF
CDR3 DNA: TGTGCCAGCAGTTTACCAGCGGGGGGCCCCTACGAGCAGTACTTC
D gene: TRBD2
J gene: TRBJ2-7
clone size: few
V gene: TRBV28

CDR3 protein: CASSPLETQYF
CDR3 DNA: TGTGCCAGCAGCCCTCTAGAGACCCAGTACTTC
D gene: -
J gene: TRBJ2-5
clone size: many
V gene: TRBV7-2

CDR3 protein: CASSLDSGPYNEQFF
CDR3 DNA: TGCGCCAGCAGCTTGGATAGCGGGCCCTACAATGAGCAGTTCTTC
D gene: TRBD2
J gene: TRBJ2-1
clone size: many
V gene: TRBV5-1

CDR3 protein: CASSLGQTGGSNQPQHF
CDR3 DNA: TGTGCCAGCAGTTTAGGCCAGACAGGGGGCAGCAATCAGCCCCAGCATTTT
D gene: TRBD1
J gene: TRBJ1-5
clone size: -
V gene: TRBV12-3/TRBV12-4

CDR3 protein: CASSDLWGQPQHF
CDR3 DNA: TGTGCCAGTAGTGATTTGTGGGGCCAGCCCCAGCATTTT
D gene: -
J gene: TRBJ1-5
clone size: many
V gene: TRBV19

CDR3 protein: CASSLLAGETYNEQFF
CDR3 DNA: TGTGCCAGCAGTCTTCTAGCGGGGGAAACCTACAATGAGCAGTTCTTC
D gene: TRBD2
J gene: TRBJ2-1
clone size: few
V gene: TRBV27

CDR3 protein: CASSSPTEQYF
CDR3 DNA: TGTGCCAGCAGTTCCCCGACAGAGCAGTACTTC
D gene: -
J gene: TRBJ2-7
clone size: few
V gene: TRBV28

CDR3 protein: CASSLTGSEGYTF
CDR3 DNA: TGTGCCAGCAGCTTAACAGGGTCAGAAGGCTACACCTTC
D gene: -
J gene: TRBJ1-2
clone size: -
V gene: TRBV6-4

CDR3 protein: CASSLETGHHPTEAFF
CDR3 DNA: TGTGCCAGCAGTTTAGAAACTGGGCACCATCCCACTGAAGCTTTCTTT
D gene: -
J gene: TRBJ1-1
clone size: few
V gene: TRBV12-3/TRBV12-4

CDR3 protein: CASSLFAGNYGYTF
CDR3 DNA: TGTGCCAGCAGTTTATTTGCAGGCAACTATGGCTACACCTTC
D gene: -
J gene: TRBJ1-2
clone size: many
V gene: TRBV28

CDR3 protein: CASSYKDRTGEDTEAFF
CDR3 DNA: TGTGCCAGCAGCTACAAGGATCGGACAGGGGAAGACACTGAAGCTTTCTTT
D gene: TRBD1
J gene: TRBJ1-1
clone size: -
V gene: TRBV7-2

CDR3 protein: CASSPGTGTFKTQYF
CDR3 DNA: TGTGCCAGCAGTCCCGGGACAGGGACGTTTAAGACCCAGTACTTC
D gene: TRBD1
J gene: TRBJ2-5
clone size: -
V gene: TRBV2

CDR3 protein: CATSRVPERWVEQYF
CDR3 DNA: TGTGCCACCAGCAGAGTGCCCGAGCGATGGGTCGAGCAGTACTTC
D gene: -
J gene: TRBJ2-7
clone size: few
V gene: TRBV15

CDR3 protein: CASSQPGRSYEQYF
CDR3 DNA: TGCGCCAGCAGCCAACCTGGACGTTCCTACGAGCAGTACTTC
D gene: -
J gene: TRBJ2-7
clone size: many
V gene: TRBV4-1

CDR3 protein: CSARDGRGHGYTF
CDR3 DNA: TGCAGTGCTAGAGATGGGAGGGGGCATGGCTACACCTTC
D gene: TRBD1
J gene: TRBJ1-2
clone size: -
V gene: TRBV20-1

CDR3 protein: CSARDSRVNTGELFF
CDR3 DNA: TGCAGTGCTAGAGATTCCAGGGTGAACACCGGGGAGCTGTTTTTT
D gene: -
J gene: TRBJ2-2
clone size: few
V gene: TRBV20-1